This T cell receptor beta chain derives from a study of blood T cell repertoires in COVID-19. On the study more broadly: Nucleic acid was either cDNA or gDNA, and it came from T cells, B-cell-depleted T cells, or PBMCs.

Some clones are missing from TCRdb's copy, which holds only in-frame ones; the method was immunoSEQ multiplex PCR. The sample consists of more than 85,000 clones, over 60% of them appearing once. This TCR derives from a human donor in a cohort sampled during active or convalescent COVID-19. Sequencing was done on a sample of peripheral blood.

The CDR3 protein is CAWSKRGSYEQYF. The DNA for the CDR3 is TGTGCCTGGAGTAAAAGGGGTTCCTACGAGCAGTACTTC. The chain is built from TRBV30 and TRBJ2-7, with D possibly TRBD1 on 5 matching bases. Germline lookup yields CDR1 GTSNPN and CDR2 SVGIG (reference sequence). CDR3 size: 13 residues. V gave up 2 bases and J gave up 1 base, with 9 bases separating them.